Shown below are 16 T cell receptor beta chains from a single sample sequenced in a study of radiation and T cells in renal cell carcinoma. Time point here: baseline pretreatment blood. Treatment denoted: 15 Gy SBRT to primary tumor, nephrectomy 4 weeks later. Sequencing used immunoSEQ multiplex PCR; TCRdb keeps in-frame clones, though not all of them. This table has 150,000 or so clones, 88% appearing once. The sequencing here drew on blood, taken from a patient whose treatment included radiotherapy and nephrectomy. These receptors came from an older woman with renal cell carcinoma.

The chain couples TRBV27 to TRBJ2-1; maybe TRBD2 (7 bases). Germline CDR1 is MNHEY and CDR2 is SMNVEV (reference sequence). This CDR3 comprises 16 residues. Trimming shortened V by 2 bases and J by 2 bases, and 13 bases separated the two germline ends. The CDR3 sequence: CASSLRGAYPYNEQFF. The DNA of the CDR3 is TGTGCCAGCAGTTTACGGGGGGCTTACCCCTACAATGAGCAGTTCTTC.

The rearrangement uses TRBV19 and TRBJ2-7; D not resolved. The CDR3 has 14 amino acids. V was pared by 5 bases and J by 1 base, with 12 bases between. Germline assignment: CDR1 LNHDA and CDR2 SQIVND (reference sequence). CDR3 protein: CASSPSDKSYEQYF. CDR3 nucleotides: TGTGCCAGTAGTCCCTCCGACAAATCCTACGAGCAGTACTTC.

The chain has TRBV7-2 and TRBJ2-3; weak D call: TRBD2 (6 bases). The CDR3 runs 13 residues. Trimming pared 4 bases from V and 4 bases from J, leaving 9 bases between. Germline CDR1 reads SGHTA; CDR2 reads FQGNSA. The CDR3 nucleotides are TGTGCCAGCAGCTCCGGGGGATCAGATACGCAGTATTTT. Amino acids: CASSSGGSDTQYF.

The chain links TRBV2 to TRBJ1-6, with D possibly matching TRBD1 (5 bases). The CDR3 covers 14 residues. The V gene lost 10 bases and the J gene lost 6 bases, with 16 bases spanning the gap. Germline loops: CDR1 SNHLY, CDR2 FYNNEI. The CDR3 DNA follows: TGTGCCACTAGGACGGGAGGGGTTAATTCACCCCTCCACTTT. It encodes CATRTGGVNSPLHF.

The V gene is TRBV9, the J gene TRBJ1-6, with 9 bases matching TRBD1. Germline lookup yields CDR1 SGDLS and CDR2 YYNGEE. The CDR3 consists of 15 residues. V lost 3 bases to trimming and J lost 7 bases; unmatched junction nucleotides: 5. In DNA, the CDR3 is TGTGCCAGCAGCGGGGGACAGGGAGTCAATTCACCCCTCCACTTT. Translating gives CASSGGQGVNSPLHF.

This clone was detected a few times. The V and J genes are TRBV2 and TRBJ1-1; 7 nucleotides agree with TRBD1. The V gene end was trimmed by 5 bases and the J gene end by 5 bases; junction bases not matched to a gene: 8. Germline CDR1 and CDR2: SNHLY and FYNNEI. This CDR3 is 14 amino acids long. CDR3 bases: TGTGCCAGCAGTAAACGGACAGGAGAGACTGAAGCTTTCTTT. Amino acid sequence: CASSKRTGETEAFF.

V gene TRBV18 combines with J gene TRBJ1-2; 8 nucleotides line up with TRBD1. J was trimmed by 4 bases and V by 2 bases; bases with no gene match: 6. CDR1 is KGHSH and CDR2 is LQKENI in the germline V gene. CDR3 length: 15 amino acids. The CDR3 region is CASSPSSDRAYGYTF. Here the CDR3 DNA reads TGTGCCAGCTCACCAAGTTCGGACAGGGCCTATGGCTACACCTTC.

The chain carries TRBV6-5 and TRBJ1-3; possible D gene TRBD1, 5 bases. Per the germline V gene, CDR1 is MNHEY and CDR2 is SVGAGI. This CDR3 comprises 15 residues. V was shortened by 6 bases and J by 0 bases, with 12 bases between the two germline ends. CDR3 sequence reads: CASRTGEFSGNTIYF. The CDR3 nucleotides are TGTGCCAGCAGGACGGGGGAGTTCTCTGGAAACACCATATATTTT.

The CDR3 loop reads CASRVTGNQPQHF. DNA for the CDR3: TGTGCCAGCAGGGTAACTGGCAATCAGCCCCAGCATTTT. J is TRBJ1-5 and V is TRBV2, with unresolved D. V was shortened by 6 bases and J by 2 bases, with 8 bases between the two germline ends. The length of the CDR3 is 13 residues. CDR1 and CDR2 (germline): SNHLY, FYNNEI.

V gene TRBV4-3 combines with J gene TRBJ2-3; 8 nucleotides match TRBD2. CDR1 is LGHNA, CDR2 YSLEER, per germline. This CDR3 region has 15 residues. With 4 bases clipped from V and 5 bases from J, the junction kept 8 bases outside the gene matches. The CDR3: CASSPEKRGRDTQYF. The CDR3 DNA is TGCGCCAGCAGCCCGGAGAAGCGGGGGAGAGATACGCAGTATTTT.

V usage is TRBV29-1 and J usage is TRBJ2-7; 8 bases fit TRBD1. J gave up 4 bases and V 6 bases, and 5 bases lay outside the gene matches. The CDR3 runs 12 residues. Germline assignment: CDR1 SQVTM and CDR2 ANQGSEA. For the CDR3, the DNA is TGCAGCGTCCTGACAGGGGTATACGAGCAGTACTTC. Amino acid sequence: CSVLTGVYEQYF.

This clone was detected once. The rearrangement links TRBV6-1 to TRBJ1-5, with 10 bases matching TRBD1. Germline V gene sequence: CDR1 MNHNS, CDR2 SASEGT. V lost 4 bases to trimming and J lost 10 bases; unmatched junction nucleotides: 4. This CDR3 is built from 13 residues. The CDR3 here is CASSGDRGNPQHF. The CDR3 DNA reads as TGTGCCAGCAGTGGGGACAGGGGTAACCCCCAGCATTTT.

The rearrangement joins TRBV6-1 to TRBJ2-5; TRBD1 matches 7 bases. The V gene's germline CDR1 is MNHNS and CDR2 SASEGT. The CDR3 loop spans 16 amino acids. V was pared by 1 base and J by 3 bases, with 8 bases of the junction left unmatched. This CDR3 is CASSEGNWDSKETQYF. CDR3 coding DNA: TGTGCCAGCAGTGAAGGGAATTGGGACAGTAAAGAGACCCAGTACTTC.

The gene calls are TRBV5-5 and TRBJ2-1; the D is unclear. With 1 base removed from V and 9 bases from J, the gap between germline ends came to 5 bases. Germline V gives CDR1 SGHKS, CDR2 YYEKEE (reference sequence). The CDR3 loop spans 11 amino acids. The chain's CDR3 is CASSLIGEQFF. For the CDR3, the DNA is TGTGCCAGCAGCTTGATCGGTGAGCAGTTCTTC. Filled out from reference TRBV5-5 and TRBJ2-1, the complete variable domain reads DAGVTQSPTHLIKTRGQQVTLRCSPISGHKSVSWYQQVLGQGPQFIFQYYEKEERGRGNFPDRFSARQFPNYSSELNVNALLLGDSALYLCASSLIGEQFFGPGTRLTVL.

V gene TRBV28 combines with J gene TRBJ1-5; tentatively, D is TRBD1 (6 bases). CDR3 size: 12 residues. The germline CDR1 and CDR2 sequences are MDHEN and SYDVKM. V was pared by 3 bases and J by 7 bases, with 7 bases between. This chain's CDR3 is CASSLTGQPQHF. The CDR3 region has the DNA TGTGCCAGCAGTTTGACAGGCCAGCCCCAGCATTTT.

The J gene is TRBJ1-5, the V gene TRBV29-1; tentative D call: TRBD1 (6 bases). The CDR3 has 13 amino acids. The V and J ends lost 7 bases and 6 bases respectively, with 16 bases between them. Germline CDR1 and CDR2: SQVTM and ANQGSEA. The DNA of the CDR3 is TGCAGCGCGACCTTTGGGGGCGGTCAGCCCCAGCATTTT. Residues: CSATFGGGQPQHF.